The 6 T cell receptor beta chains listed next were all sequenced from one sample in a study of blood T cell repertoires in COVID-19. Profiling relied on immunoSEQ multiplex PCR, and the TCRdb table lists in-frame clones only, not all of them. There are 450,000 to 500,000 clones in the sample; 80% to 90% occur only once, and under 9.5% lies in the top ten. Sequences were obtained from PBMCs or T cells enriched from blood (not recorded which). These receptors all come from a woman aged 60-70 years who had recovered from COVID-19.

This chain uses TRBV7-9 with TRBJ1-2, with 8 nucleotides matching TRBD1. CDR1 and CDR2 from the germline V gene are SEHNR and FQNEAQ (reference sequence). The CDR3 length is 14 residues. Trimming took 5 bases from V and 6 from J; bases not matched to a gene: 8. CDR3 in DNA: TGTGCCAGCAGCGGGGACAGGTCGATTAATGGCTACACCTTC. The encoded protein is CASSGDRSINGYTF.

This clone occurred a few times. The V gene is TRBV7-2, the J gene TRBJ1-2; D is unresolved. The CDR3 has 14 amino acids. Germline lookup yields CDR1 SGHTA and CDR2 FQGNSA. V lost 1 base, J lost 2 bases, and 8 bases lay in between. The CDR3 bases are TGTGCCAGCAGCTTAGAGGCGGTAAACTATGGCTACACCTTC. Translated: CASSLEAVNYGYTF.

This chain connects TRBV6-5 to TRBJ2-3; 7 nucleotides match TRBD1. The junction had 1 base not matched to a gene; V was cut back by 0 bases and J by 1 base. Germline loops: CDR1 MNHEY, CDR2 SVGAGI. This CDR3 region has 15 residues. The CDR3 DNA reads as TGTGCCAGCAGTTACTCTGGGACAGGCACAGATACGCAGTATTTT. This codes for CASSYSGTGTDTQYF.

V and J are TRBV5-1 and TRBJ1-1; 7 bases map to TRBD1. V lost 1 base and J lost 6; bases outside the gene matches: 9. Germline V gene sequence: CDR1 SGHRS, CDR2 YFSETQ. The CDR3 length is 15 residues. In nucleotides, the CDR3 is TGCGCCAGCAGCTTGTCCCAGGGGGTTAAGGCTGAAGCTTTCTTT. Its translation is CASSLSQGVKAEAFF.

The chain recombines TRBV5-1 with TRBJ2-7, with a weak D call TRBD2 (6 bases). The V gene lost 1 base and the J gene lost 4 bases, with 18 bases spanning the gap. CDR1 SGHRS and CDR2 YFSETQ come from the germline V gene. CDR3 length equals 16 residues. The CDR3 DNA sequence: TGCGCCAGCAGCTTGCGTCTAGCGCGGGGCGATTACGAGCAGTACTTC. Amino acid sequence: CASSLRLARGDYEQYF.

The chain links TRBV11-2 to TRBJ2-1; D not resolved. Deletions cut 4 bases from V and 0 bases from J, with 4 bases between. The germline V gene encodes CDR1 SGHAT and CDR2 FQNNGV. This CDR3 is built from 13 residues. In DNA form, the CDR3 reads TGTGCCAGCAGCTGGAGCTCCTACAATGAGCAGTTCTTC. It codes for CASSWSSYNEQFF.